These T cell receptor beta chains were read from a single sample in a study of blood T cell repertoires in COVID-19. This table comes from immunoSEQ multiplex PCR, and its TCRdb copy is limited to in-frame clones, with some not included. The sample contains around 250,000 clones, 85% to 90% of which appear only once. Sequencing input: peripheral blood. Receptors were obtained from a woman in her 70s with active or convalescent COVID-19. CDR3s include the opening cysteine and the closing phenylalanine or tryptophan. A D gene is named only where the DNA matches it firmly. Size tells how often a clone was seen (once, few, many) or the class of an expanded clone, and some rows leave it out.

NA	NA	TRBV12-3/TRBV12-4	12	TRBJ1-5	TGTGCCAGCAGGTCCGACTATCAGCCCCAGCATTTT	CASRSDYQPQHF
NA	NA	TRBV11-2	16	TRBJ2-3	TGTGCCAGCAGCTTAGGCAACAGCCCTAGCACAGATACGCAGTATTTT	CASSLGNSPSTDTQYF
NA	TRBD1	TRBV3-1/TRBV3-2	16	TRBJ2-3	TGTGCCAGCAGCCAAAAGACAGGGGGCGGGTCAGATACGCAGTATTTT	CASSQKTGGGSDTQYF
NA	NA	TRBV19	14	TRBJ2-4	TGTGCCACCAGAGGTAGGCAGGGTGTCGACATTCAGTACTTC	CATRGRQGVDIQYF
NA	TRBD1	TRBV27	15	TRBJ2-4	TGTGCCAGCAGTTTCCAGGGGGCGGCCAAAAACATTCAGTACTTC	CASSFQGAAKNIQYF
NA	NA	TRBV27	14	TRBJ1-5	TGTGCCAGCAGCCTAACAGGATGGAATCAGCCCCAGCATTTT	CASSLTGWNQPQHF
NA	NA	TRBV7-2	11	TRBJ2-7	TGTGCCAGCAGCCCTTCCTACGAGCAGTACTTC	CASSPSYEQYF
once	NA	TRBV10-1	13	TRBJ1-3	TGCGCCAGCAGTGATACTGCGGGAAACACCATATATTTT	CASSDTAGNTIYF
once	NA	TRBV15	14	TRBJ2-5	TGTGCCACCAGGACGGGGGGCCTCCAAGAGACCCAGTACTTC	CATRTGGLQETQYF
NA	NA	TRBV5-5	15	TRBJ1-5	TGTGCCAGCAGCCCGGGGGGGAGATTGAATCAGCCCCAGCATTTT	CASSPGGRLNQPQHF
NA	NA	TRBV5-1	15	TRBJ2-5	TGCGCCAGCAGCCTCCCGACAGGTCGCCAAGAGACCCAGTACTTC	CASSLPTGRQETQYF
NA	NA	TRBV19	14	TRBJ1-1	TGTGCCAGTAGTATCCTAGACAGGAACACTGAAGCTTTCTTT	CASSILDRNTEAFF
NA	NA	TRBV6-5	12	TRBJ2-2	TGTGCCAGCATCCAGAACACCGGGGAGCTGTTTTTT	CASIQNTGELFF
NA	TRBD1	TRBV6-1	15	TRBJ1-6	TGTGCCAGCAGTGAAACGGGACAGTATAATTCACCCCTCCACTTT	CASSETGQYNSPLHF
NA	TRBD1	TRBV3-1/TRBV3-2	15	TRBJ2-7	TGTGCCAGCAGCCAAGGGGGACAGCCCCCCTACGAGCAGTACTTC	CASSQGGQPPYEQYF
NA	NA	TRBV12-3/TRBV12-4	11	TRBJ1-2	TGTGCCAGCAGTTTATCGTATGGCTACACCTTC	CASSLSYGYTF
NA	NA	TRBV25-1	15	TRBJ2-1	TGTGCCAGCACCCTAGGGGGTTACTCCTACAATGAGCAGTTCTTC	CASTLGGYSYNEQFF
NA	NA	TRBV19	15	TRBJ1-2	TGTGCCAGTAGTATAAGACGGACAGCCAACTATGGCTACACCTTC	CASSIRRTANYGYTF
NA	TRBD1	TRBV7-6	14	TRBJ1-1	TGTGCCAGCAGCTCGCAGGGGGCGCGGACTGAAGCTTTCTTT	CASSSQGARTEAFF
once	NA	TRBV6-5	13	TRBJ1-1	TGTGCCAGCAGGCAGGGATCGAACACTGAAGCTTTCTTT	CASRQGSNTEAFF
once	TRBD1	TRBV24-1	16	TRBJ1-1	TGTGCCACCAGTGATGCGAAGACAGGGGGGAACACTGAAGCTTTCTTT	CATSDAKTGGNTEAFF
NA	TRBD1	TRBV11-2	16	TRBJ2-7	TGTGCCAGCAGCTTAACCCGGACAGGGCATAGCTACGAGCAGTACTTC	CASSLTRTGHSYEQYF
NA	NA	TRBV6-6	12	TRBJ2-7	TGTGCCAGTCAGTCGCGGGACTACGAGCAGTACTTC	CASQSRDYEQYF
NA	TRBD1	TRBV19	14	TRBJ2-1	TGTGCCAGTAGTAGGGGACAGCAGACCAATGAGCAGTTCTTC	CASSRGQQTNEQFF
NA	NA	TRBV7-9	15	TRBJ1-3	TGTGCCAGCAGCCGACAGTTCTTCTCTGGAAACACCATATATTTT	CASSRQFFSGNTIYF
NA	NA	TRBV10-3	13	TRBJ1-1	TGTGCCATCCGCGAAACAGCGAACACTGAAGCTTTCTTT	CAIRETANTEAFF
NA	NA	TRBV4-3	16	TRBJ2-3	TGCGCCAGCAGCCAAGTTGGGCGGGGGCCTACAGATACGCAGTATTTT	CASSQVGRGPTDTQYF